The text below deals with one TCR beta chain. This clone occurred once. No cognate antigen has been identified for it. Per-base qualities were not stored, and no clone one base away is much larger. Libraries were prepared through the immunoSEQ multiplex PCR assay. The multiplex PCR relied on a mix of 60 forward primers for TCR Vbeta segments and 13 reverse primers for TCR Jbeta segments. Amplification of the CDR3 region of rearranged TCR beta genes was performed with a multiplex PCR assay on genomic DNA. Amplified TCR beta libraries were sequenced as 87-base-pair reads on the Illumina HiSeq System. The paper's data handling went like this. A later analysis tallied about 77 million unique TCR beta chains across the 550 to 850 repertoires, and about 12 million of those chains were shared by two or more donors. Raw reads were error-corrected and collapsed into unique sequences by a nearest-neighbor algorithm in which closely related sequences were merged to remove PCR and sequencing errors. CDR3 sequences were aligned to IMGT reference sequences to assign V, D and J gene segments. For a sequence to be retained, at least a six-nucleotide match to both a V gene segment and a J gene segment was required. A rearrangement was called productive if the CDR3 had no stop codons and remained in frame with V and J, and every other rearrangement was called non-productive. CDR3 was defined by IMGT convention, running from the second conserved V-encoded cysteine to the conserved J-encoded phenylalanine. The earlier analysis of some 600 of the donors excluded sequences that lacked an unambiguous match to a single V gene segment. An earlier analysis of a few hundred of the donors classified V segments as functional when productive rearrangements were above 56.7% and as segregating when the standard deviation between donors was above 5%. A statistical classification framework was developed to diagnose cytomegalovirus status using the catalog of TCR beta chain sequences. In a later analysis, V and J genes were assigned by comparing TCR nucleotide sequences against IMGT/GENE-DB human TR gene sequences. A later analysis assigned CDR3 sequences and most-parsimonious VDJ recombination scenarios with the TCRdist pipeline. In a later analysis, every TCR beta chain was defined by the combination of its CDR3 amino acid sequence and its V-gene family, and reads without a unique V-gene family were dropped. In a later analysis, around 650 highly shared, low-generation-probability nucleotide sequences were removed to address suspected cross-contamination and a sequencing artifact. A later analysis calculated a clonal expansion index for each public chain from normalized within-repertoire ranks of inferred template counts. A later analysis computed generation probabilities with a VDJ recombination model fitted to out-of-frame rearrangements, and checked the results against IGoR. Hypergeometric tests were used in a later analysis to score TCR-TCR, TCR-HLA and TCR-CMV co-occurrence, with a repertoire-size bias correction applied to the TCR pairs. In a later analysis, false discovery rates were estimated by permuting HLA or CMV assignments 20 times. In a later analysis, co-occurring TCRs were grouped using DBSCAN, with TCRdist sequence similarity added in when clustering inside HLA-allele-positive subsets. Repertoires with fewer than 30,000 or more than 120,000 public chains, plus five repertoires with anomalous nucleotide sharing, were excluded from co-occurrence clustering. Entries here come from immuneACCESS through TCRdb and include only in-frame sequences with V and J called. Some clones fail to appear in such tables; in the studies checked, an unresolved V gene covers under half of the shortfall, and the cause of the remainder is unknown. V, J and clone size derive from that table, while D and trimming were established from the DNA sequence. The sample contains 100,000 to 150,000 clones, almost 85% of them found a single time. The biggest ten clones account for approximately 3% of the sample.

In total, more than 500 healthy bone marrow donors made up the cohort. At the time of sampling, all cohort members were nominally healthy, though unrecorded immune exposures were likely present. The donor tested CMV seronegative, placing the donor among the roughly 350 seronegative members of the cohort. A peripheral blood sample was collected from each donor, and TCR beta sequencing was performed on peripheral blood mononuclear cells. Genomic DNA was extracted from the blood cell samples with the Qiagen DNeasy Blood Extraction Kit. The data were taken from a study of cytomegalovirus exposure and HLA in healthy donors (dated by TCRdb to the late 2010s). Concerning the study at large: An earlier analysis of 587 of the donors reported 276 Gb of sequence data and some 110 million unique TCR beta sequences obtained from around 190 million T cells. An early release covering 550 to 700 HLA-typed donors comprised about 310 gigabases of sequencing data and about 90 million unique TCR sequences. Of the approximately 400 genotyped donors, roughly 80% were placed in the genetic ancestry cluster associated with self-reported Caucasian donors. The study aimed to test whether cataloging public T cell receptors could reveal signatures of past pathogen exposure. The T cell repertoires of 670 or so subjects were profiled by immunosequencing and related to cytomegalovirus serostatus. A separate validation cohort of roughly 130 different subjects was used in addition to the roughly 700-subject first cohort. The study combined high-throughput TCR immunosequencing, statistical association of individual TCRs with disease status, and machine learning to predict cytomegalovirus infection status. In a later analysis, previously published TCR beta repertoires from more than 500 donors were re-analyzed and high-resolution HLA genotyping was added so that TCR occurrence patterns could be studied. The later analysis used no new phenotypic data to find candidate immune exposures, relying instead on TCR beta sequences and their occurrence across donors. An earlier analysis of about 620 of the donors applied high-throughput TCR beta sequencing to assess whether each TCR beta V gene segment acted as functional or pseudogenic. Donor age, sex, ethnicity and CMV serostatus were compiled together with the repertoire data. A later genetic analysis took genome-wide SNP genotypes for about 55% of the 666 donors and used that subset as a discovery cohort. All discovery cohort repertoires had been generated on a single sequencing platform. HLA typing included class I and class II loci at four-digit resolution. Typing coverage differed by locus: A, B, C, DRB1 and DQB1 were typed in about 620-630 donors, DQA1 in roughly 500, DPA1 in approximately 610, and DPB1 in around 490. A handful of DR-DQ haplotypes were handled as single units for association and clustering because linkage in the cohort was strong. Among roughly 400 genotyped donors of the cohort, an average of about 220,000 unique TCR beta nucleotide sequences was sequenced per donor, of which about 19% were non-productive.

On the study overall, not on this receptor specifically: When HLA alleles, especially DR and DQ, strongly co-occurred, attributing TCR associations to individual alleles was difficult. A few of the identified cytomegalovirus-associated TCR beta chains were confirmed in vitro to be specific for cytomegalovirus antigens. In a later analysis, 15,000 to 20,000 TCR beta sequences were associated with specific HLA alleles at a false discovery rate of 0.05. The earlier analysis of approximately 590 of the donors excluded roughly 17 rarely observed V segments, including chromosome 9 orphons, because counts were too low. Immune exposure information for the cohort was limited to CMV serostatus. In a later analysis, most CMV-associated TCR beta chains were found to appear HLA-restricted, with HLA associations seemingly driven largely by CMV exposure. In an earlier analysis of 450 to 750 of the donors, most TCR beta V segments appeared in productive rearrangements about 87% or about 30% of the time, broadly matching IMGT annotations. Linkage disequilibrium might explain the correlated functional status among segregating V segments, but an unknown experimental factor could not be ruled out. A later analysis reported that several top co-occurrence clusters appeared linked to parvovirus B19, influenza, CMV and Epstein-Barr virus. It was suggested by the authors that the approach could potentially be generalized to other disease states and immunological phenotypes. Roughly uniform sequencing depth across donors was assumed in presence/absence analyses, although this assumption may not hold. Because some donors lacked HLA typing at each locus, the association tests relied only on the typed subset. In a later genetic analysis, fewer N-insertions in productive TCRs were reported among donors in an Asian-associated ancestry cluster than the 666-donor mean. This cohort had only TCR beta chains sequenced, and the lack of alpha or paired-chain data limited which features could be detected. The sequencing pipeline was judged likely to have produced a cluster of highly shared sequence variants as a technical artifact. In a later analysis, HLA-associated TCR beta chains were found to be more clonally expanded and to have lower generation probabilities than equally common non-associated chains. A further reported finding was that TCR beta sequences accurately predicted the HLA-A and HLA-B alleles for most subjects in the first cohort. While some public TCRs were present in many individuals, most TCR sequences turned up only very rarely across donors. An association between a missense DCLRE1C variant and V-gene and J-gene trimming of TCR beta chains was found in a later genetic analysis and replicated in an independent cohort. In the study, 150 to 200 TCR beta chains were listed as associated with cytomegalovirus. A later analysis found that TCR association rates varied across HLA loci, with DRB1 alleles showing the most associated TCRs and HLA-C alleles the fewest. The classifier was reported to diagnose cytomegalovirus status with high specificity and sensitivity in both the original cohort and the validation cohort.

Sample: PBMCs. This clonotype was sampled from a boy aged 2 to 9 in good health and CMV-seronegative.

The CDR3 region: CASSLVVAPNTGELFF. The DNA sequence is as follows: TGCGCCAGCAGCTTGGTTGTAGCGCCGAACACCGGGGAGCTGTTTTTT. The chain employs TRBV5-1 and TRBJ2-2; TRBD2 is perhaps the D gene, given 5 matching bases. The germline V gene specifies SGHRS as CDR1 and YFSETQ as CDR2. Between the V and J ends, shortened by 0 bases and 0 bases respectively, the junction contains 9 bases. There are 16 amino acids in the CDR3, from cysteine to phenylalanine inclusive. Only the CDR3 part of the read is kept: 48 bases, read in frame from the first base. Extended through the reference TRBV5-1 and TRBJ2-2 proteins, this CDR3 yields the full variable domain: KAGVTQTPRYLIKTRGQQVTLSCSPISGHRSVSWYQQTPGQGLQFLFEYFSETQRNKGNFPGRFSGRQFSNSRSEMNVSTLELGDSALYLCASSLVVAPNTGELFFGEGSRLTVL.